These T cell receptor beta chains were read from a single sample in a study of OX40 agonist ivuxolimab in advanced cancers. The protocol was immunoSEQ multiplex PCR, while the TCRdb copy is restricted to in-frame clones and leaves out a portion. The table lists 28,000 or so clones, roughly 86% of them singletons. The input for sequencing was CD4+ or CD8+ T cells sorted from blood, taken in a trial of the OX40 agonist ivuxolimab. The receptors shown here come from an adult with an advanced solid tumor such as melanoma, head and neck, liver or kidney cancer. Each CDR3 is given with its conserved first and last residue. Fields, in order: J gene, V gene, D gene, CDR3 protein, CDR3 DNA. D genes are given only for firm matches.

TRBJ2-7	TRBV13	-	CASSSRLGGNEQYF	TGTGCCAGCAGCTCCCGACTAGGTGGGAACGAGCAGTACTTC
TRBJ2-1	TRBV27	TRBD1	CATKQGIEQFF	TGTGCCACCAAACAGGGGATTGAGCAGTTCTTC
TRBJ1-1	TRBV28	-	CASSFLGGAGTEAFF	TGTGCCAGCAGTTTCCTGGGGGGCGCAGGGACTGAAGCTTTCTTT
TRBJ1-3	TRBV9	-	CASGRGSGNTIYF	TGTGCCAGCGGACGGGGGTCTGGAAACACCATATATTTT
TRBJ2-2	TRBV13	TRBD2	CASSLEGGTGELFF	TGTGCCAGCAGCTTAGAGGGAGGGACCGGGGAGCTGTTTTTT
TRBJ2-7	TRBV28	TRBD2	CASRRTSGRIYEQYF	TGTGCCAGCAGACGTACTAGCGGGAGGATCTACGAGCAGTACTTC
TRBJ1-3	TRBV19	-	CASSSHAWEVHSGNTIYF	TGTGCCAGTAGTAGCCACGCGTGGGAAGTTCACTCTGGAAACACCATATATTTT
TRBJ1-2	TRBV6-1	TRBD1	CASRVGQGLNYGYTF	TGTGCCAGCAGGGTTGGACAGGGACTTAACTATGGCTACACCTTC
TRBJ2-7	TRBV30	TRBD1	CAWSLWTGGYEQYF	TGTGCCTGGAGTCTCTGGACAGGGGGCTACGAGCAGTACTTC
TRBJ1-4	TRBV10-1	-	CASSESGQENEKLFF	TGCGCCAGCAGTGAGTCGGGACAAGAAAATGAAAAACTGTTTTTT
TRBJ1-1	TRBV28	-	CASSYRGRAEAFF	TGTGCCAGCAGTTATAGGGGTCGGGCTGAAGCTTTCTTT
TRBJ1-4	TRBV11-2	-	CASSSGLLGEKLFF	TGTGCCAGCAGCTCCGGGCTTTTGGGGGAAAAACTGTTTTTT
TRBJ2-7	TRBV4-1	TRBD1	CASSQDHGQGEQYF	TGCGCCAGCAGCCAAGATCACGGACAGGGCGAGCAGTACTTC
TRBJ2-1	TRBV4-3	TRBD2	CASSQGVAGTPNEQFF	TGCGCCAGCAGCCAAGGGGTAGCGGGGACCCCCAATGAGCAGTTCTTC
TRBJ1-2	TRBV27	-	CASSTGGYGYTF	TGTGCCAGCAGTACTGGGGGCTATGGCTACACCTTC
TRBJ2-1	TRBV2	-	CASSEGGGKRREQFF	TGTGCCAGCAGTGAAGGAGGAGGGAAGAGGAGGGAGCAGTTCTTC